Following are 30 T cell receptor beta chains from one sample sequenced in a study of blood T cell repertoires in COVID-19 (dated by TCRdb to about 2020). The receptor library was made with the immunoSEQ multiplex PCR assay. TCRdb stores this immuneACCESS table with in-frame sequences only. Part of the clones is absent; in the studies checked, under half of the shortfall reflects unresolved V genes, and no reason is known for the rest. Recorded for this sample are around 250,000 clones; about 82% of them occurred a single time. The top ten clones comprise about 12% of the sample. The sample was peripheral blood. Receptors originate from a man older than 75 with acute or convalescent COVID-19.

V is TRBV29-1 and J is TRBJ2-7; TRBD1 matches at 7 bases. The CDR3 spans 13 residues. Looked up from germline, CDR1 is SQVTM and CDR2 is ANQGSEA. V was clipped by 6 bases and J by 5 bases; unmatched bases: 10. CDR3 loop: CSVVDRVKDEQYF. DNA for the CDR3: TGCAGCGTGGTCGACAGGGTCAAGGACGAGCAGTACTTC.

This clone was seen a few times. The chain is built from TRBV27 and TRBJ1-1; 7 nucleotides line up with TRBD1. The length of the CDR3 is 13 residues. Unmatched junction bases numbered 8, after V lost 6 bases and J lost 7 bases. Looked up from germline, CDR1 is MNHEY and CDR2 is SMNVEV (reference sequence). The CDR3 region has the DNA TGTGCCAGCAGCCGCACAGGGGTGTATGAAGCTTTCTTT. This codes for CASSRTGVYEAFF.

This chain joins TRBV19 and TRBJ2-2; D is uncertain. The CDR3 runs 14 residues. The V gene's germline CDR1 is LNHDA and CDR2 SQIVND (reference sequence). Trimming pared 6 bases from V and 5 bases from J, leaving 13 bases between. CDR3 in DNA: TGTGCCAGTAGAATTGGCGGCGGAACCGGGGAGCTGTTTTTT. Translated: CASRIGGGTGELFF. The variable domain in full, completed from reference TRBV19 and TRBJ2-2, reads DGGITQSPKYLFRKEGQNVTLSCEQNLNHDAMYWYRQDPGQGLRLIYYSQIVNDFQKGDIAEGYSVSREKKESFPLTVTSAQKNPTAFYLCASRIGGGTGELFFGEGSRLTVL.

The chain joins TRBV27 to TRBJ1-4; D not certain. CDR1 is MNHEY and CDR2 is SMNVEV in the germline V gene (reference sequence). The CDR3 consists of 15 residues. Trimming stripped 3 bases from V and 6 bases from J, with 14 bases between. In DNA form, the CDR3 reads TGTGCCAGCAGTTTTTCCGGTAGCCGGGATGAAAAACTGTTTTTT. This translates into CASSFSGSRDEKLFF.

The rearrangement uses TRBV6-1 and TRBJ1-1; the D gene is possibly TRBD1 (5 bases). Germline V lookup: CDR1 MNHNS, CDR2 SASEGT. Between the trimmed V and J ends, which lost 1 base and 10 bases, there was a span of 10 bases. CDR3 length: 12 amino acids. The CDR3 sequence: CASSEEGRGAFF. As DNA, the CDR3 is TGTGCCAGCAGTGAAGAAGGAAGGGGAGCTTTCTTT.

V and J are TRBV2 and TRBJ1-4, with 7 bases identical to TRBD1. Germline V gene sequence: CDR1 SNHLY, CDR2 FYNNEI. The CDR3 length is 14 residues. V dropped 6 bases and J dropped 6; count of bases not matched to a gene: 7. In DNA, the CDR3 is TGTGCCAGCAGGCCCCGACAGGGCTATGAAAAACTGTTTTTT. Translating it yields CASRPRQGYEKLFF.

The J gene is TRBJ2-3, the V gene TRBV7-2, with TRBD2 identical over 7 bases. After removal of 4 bases from V and 0 bases from J, the junction contained 10 bases not matched to a gene. CDR3 length equals 17 residues. Germline V gene data show CDR1 as SGHTA and CDR2 as FQGNSA. The CDR3 spells CASSSHQSGISTDTQYF. The CDR3 DNA is TGTGCCAGCAGCTCCCACCAAAGCGGGATTAGCACAGATACGCAGTATTTT.

V usage is TRBV5-4 and J usage is TRBJ1-6, with 8 bases identical to TRBD1. The CDR3 contains 15 residues. Germline V lookup: CDR1 SGHNT, CDR2 YYREEE (reference sequence). J lost 6 bases, V lost 2 bases, and 4 bases had no gene match. The CDR3 loop reads CASSLQQGVNSPLHF. CDR3 nucleotides: TGTGCCAGCAGCTTACAACAGGGGGTTAATTCACCCCTCCACTTT.

This clone was seen a few times. The chain links TRBV28 to TRBJ2-7, with a weak D call TRBD1 (6 bases). V shed 10 bases and J shed 0 bases, with 16 bases lying between them. The CDR3 extends over 14 amino acids. Looked up from germline, CDR1 is MDHEN and CDR2 is SYDVKM. For the CDR3, the DNA is TGTGCCACCTCAGGGGTCCTCAGCTCCTACGAGCAGTACTTC. This sequence encodes CATSGVLSSYEQYF.

The chain employs TRBV28 and TRBJ1-2; no reliable D call. The CDR3 runs 15 residues. Trimming stripped 6 bases from V and 0 bases from J, with 14 bases between. Germline loops: CDR1 MDHEN, CDR2 SYDVKM. The CDR3 loop is CASSPGRYPNYGYTF. The CDR3 bases are TGTGCCAGCAGCCCCGGGAGGTATCCTAACTATGGCTACACCTTC.

V usage is TRBV6-2 or TRBV6-3 and J usage is TRBJ2-7, with a tentative D call TRBD1 (5 bases). Germline lookup yields CDR1 MNHEY and CDR2 SVGEGT. Between the trimmed V and J ends, which lost 4 bases and 0 bases, there was a span of 16 bases. The CDR3 runs 16 residues. In nucleotides, the CDR3 is TGTGCCAGCAGTTCCCCAACGACAGTCCGCTCCTACGAGCAGTACTTC. It encodes CASSSPTTVRSYEQYF.

The chain has TRBV19 and TRBJ2-5; 7 bases fit TRBD2. In germline, CDR1 is LNHDA, CDR2 SQIVND (reference sequence). The CDR3 is 13 residues long. Trimming at V came to 6 bases and at J to 9 bases, leaving 10 bases not matched to a gene. The CDR3 protein is CASSRDYLEAQYF. The CDR3 DNA reads as TGTGCCAGTAGCCGGGACTACCTGGAGGCCCAGTACTTC.

The V gene is TRBV19, the J gene TRBJ1-1; 7 bases are a match to TRBD1. Germline V gene lookup returns CDR1 LNHDA and CDR2 SQIVND (reference sequence). CDR3 length equals 16 residues. Germline trimming cut 3 bases from V and 1 base from J; bases unmatched to any gene: 8. This CDR3 reads CASSIRQGSGNTEAFF. CDR3 DNA: TGTGCCAGTAGTATCCGACAGGGCTCAGGGAACACTGAAGCTTTCTTT.

The V call is TRBV2, the J call TRBJ1-1; maybe TRBD1 (5 bases). Trimming pared 8 bases from V and 3 bases from J, leaving 13 bases between. CDR3 size: 13 residues. Germline CDR1 and CDR2: SNHLY and FYNNEI. The DNA for the CDR3 is TGTGCCAGCTCGGGACTAAGGCACACTGAAGCTTTCTTT. Protein sequence: CASSGLRHTEAFF.

The chain is built from TRBV29-1 and TRBJ1-4; D remains unclear. The CDR3 covers 11 residues. Trimming shortened V by 6 bases and J by 8 bases, and 10 bases separated the two germline ends. CDR1 is SQVTM and CDR2 is ANQGSEA in the germline V gene. CDR3 amino acids: CSVRSGEKLFF. The CDR3 bases are TGCAGCGTCCGGTCCGGGGAAAAACTGTTTTTT.

The V gene is TRBV3-1 (or the pseudogene TRBV3-2), the J gene TRBJ2-7, with TRBD1 as a possible D gene (5 bases). Trimming left V 2 bases short and J 5 bases short, with 16 bases between. CDR1 is LGHDT and CDR2 is YNNKEL in the germline V gene (reference sequence). This CDR3 region has 15 residues. This chain's CDR3 is CASSQQGVKTNEQYF. The CDR3 bases are TGTGCCAGCAGCCAACAGGGTGTGAAGACGAACGAGCAGTACTTC.

V and J are TRBV2 and TRBJ2-5; a weak D match, TRBD1 (6 bases). The CDR3 contains 13 residues. Germline CDR1 and CDR2: SNHLY and FYNNEI. V lost 2 bases, J lost 8 bases, and 12 bases lay in between. The CDR3: CASSEYGRGTQYF. Written as DNA, the CDR3 is TGTGCCAGCAGTGAATACGGCAGGGGTACCCAGTACTTC.

This rearrangement joins TRBV18 to TRBJ2-7, with D possibly being TRBD1 (6 bases). The CDR3 length is 14 residues. Germline CDR1 reads KGHSH; CDR2 reads LQKENI. The ends were cut back, 6 bases at V and 0 bases at J, with 12 bases in the middle. CDR3 protein: CASSLDSRSYEQYF. In nucleotides, the CDR3 is TGTGCCAGCTCCTTGGACAGCCGCTCCTACGAGCAGTACTTC.

This clone was observed at least ten times. The gene calls are TRBV19 and TRBJ1-2, with D possibly matching TRBD1 (5 bases). Germline V gives CDR1 LNHDA, CDR2 SQIVND (reference sequence). Trimming took 7 bases from V and 5 from J, leaving 17 bases between them. The CDR3 extends over 14 amino acids. This CDR3 is CASTPMAGRYGYTF. CDR3 sequence (DNA): TGTGCCAGTACTCCCATGGCAGGGAGGTATGGCTACACCTTC.

This chain joins TRBV29-1 and TRBJ1-6; D perhaps matches TRBD1 (6 bases). The CDR3 has 13 residues. Trimming took 5 bases from V and 5 from J, leaving 10 bases between them. Germline assignment: CDR1 SQVTM and CDR2 ANQGSEA. DNA of the CDR3: TGCAGCGTTAGGGGGACTAATAATTCACCCCTCCACTTT. Its protein is CSVRGTNNSPLHF.

The V gene is TRBV7-2, the J gene TRBJ2-7; TRBD1 aligns across 9 bases. The ends lost 5 bases at V and 2 bases at J; junction bases unmatched: 4. CDR1 is SGHTA, CDR2 FQGNSA, per germline. CDR3 length equals 14 residues. The CDR3 DNA reads TGTGCCAGCAGCACGGGACAGGGCCCCTACGAGCAGTACTTC. It specifies CASSTGQGPYEQYF. The whole variable domain, remainder taken from reference TRBV7-2 and TRBJ2-7, is GAGVSQSPSNKVTEKGKDVELRCDPISGHTALYWYRQSLGQGLEFLIYFQGNSAPDKSGLPSDRFSAERTGGSVSTLTIQRTQQEDSAVYLCASSTGQGPYEQYFGPGTRLTVT.

CDR3 bases: TGTGCCAGCAGCTTAGATCCCTTCTATGGCTACACCTTC. This codes for CASSLDPFYGYTF. V and J are TRBV11-2 and TRBJ1-2, with D hard to call. Trimming left V 0 bases short and J 4 bases short, with 6 bases between. In germline, CDR1 is SGHAT, CDR2 FQNNGV. The CDR3 is 13 residues long.

The chain has TRBV7-8 and TRBJ2-1; 7 bases map to TRBD1. There are 15 residues in the CDR3. The germline gives CDR1 SGHVS, CDR2 FQNEAQ. The J segment lost 6 bases and the V segment lost 0 bases, leaving 5 bases of the junction unmatched. Here the CDR3 reads CASSLAQTGINEQFF. CDR3 in DNA: TGTGCCAGCAGCTTAGCCCAGACAGGGATCAATGAGCAGTTCTTC.

V and J are TRBV7-9 and TRBJ2-7; 9 bases fit TRBD1. Germline V gene lookup returns CDR1 SEHNR and CDR2 FQNEAQ (reference sequence). With V trimmed by 2 bases and J by 5 bases, 7 bases remained unmatched. CDR3 length: 15 amino acids. CDR3 sequence reads: CASSLTGTGLHEQYF. Written as DNA, the CDR3 is TGTGCCAGCAGCTTAACCGGGACAGGGCTCCACGAGCAGTACTTC.

The rearrangement uses TRBV24-1 and TRBJ2-2; tentatively, D is TRBD1 (5 bases). Germline V gene data show CDR1 as KGHDR and CDR2 as SFDVKD. The V gene lost 9 bases and the J gene lost 0 bases, with 10 bases spanning the gap. The CDR3 sequence is 14 residues long. The CDR3 is CATGDRTNTGELFF. CDR3 DNA: TGTGCCACCGGAGACAGAACGAACACCGGGGAGCTGTTTTTT.

The chain has TRBV7-2 and TRBJ1-3; TRBD1 aligns across 9 bases. The CDR3 runs to 16 residues. The germline CDR1 and CDR2 sequences are SGHTA and FQGNSA. Losses at the gene ends were 1 base for V and 6 bases for J; bases not matched to a gene: 7. Written as DNA, the CDR3 is TGTGCCAGCAGCTTAGAGTCGGGGACAGGGAAAAACACCATATATTTT. It encodes CASSLESGTGKNTIYF.

The chain has TRBV7-3 and TRBJ1-6; D is ambiguous. CDR1 and CDR2 (germline): SGHTA, FQGTGA. V was clipped by 3 bases and J by 9 bases, with 12 bases between them. The CDR3 covers 14 residues. The CDR3 here is CASSFRKSASPLHF. The CDR3 region has the DNA TGTGCCAGCAGCTTCCGGAAAAGCGCTTCACCCCTCCACTTT.

In nucleotides, the CDR3 is TGTGCCAGCAGCCAAGAGGCTCGCAAGCAGTTCTTC. This encodes CASSQEARKQFF. The rearrangement joins TRBV3-1 (or the pseudogene TRBV3-2) to TRBJ2-1; no firm D call. This CDR3 region has 12 residues. Germline loops: CDR1 LGHDT, CDR2 YNNKEL (reference sequence). V was trimmed by 0 bases and J by 11 bases, leaving 8 bases between them.

The J gene is TRBJ1-2, the V gene TRBV7-2, with D hard to call. The V end was cut by 1 base, the J end by 0 bases, with 9 bases between. Germline lookup yields CDR1 SGHTA and CDR2 FQGNSA. This CDR3 is built from 15 residues. In DNA, the CDR3 is TGTGCCAGCAGCTTAGGAGGGAGAACTAACTATGGCTACACCTTC. This translates into CASSLGGRTNYGYTF.

The V call is TRBV2, the J call TRBJ2-2, with TRBD2 matching 10 bases. Germline V gene lookup returns CDR1 SNHLY and CDR2 FYNNEI. Germline trimming cut 3 bases from V and 5 bases from J; bases unmatched to any gene: 3. This CDR3 spans 15 amino acids. This chain's CDR3 is CASSEASGSTGELFF. CDR3 nucleotide sequence: TGTGCCAGCAGTGAGGCTAGCGGGAGTACCGGGGAGCTGTTTTTT.